The following is a T cell receptor (beta chain) sequence with its context. What it binds is not known. This record comes from a study of cytomegalovirus exposure and HLA in healthy donors. Notes on the study in general: It was only CMV serostatus that was available as immune exposure information.

The primer mix had 60 Vbeta and 13 Jbeta primers. The repertoire was sequenced with immunoSEQ multiplex PCR; TCRdb's copy has only in-frame clones and lacks some. Here the sample spans under 200,000 clones, 75% to 85% being singletons. Although they were nominally healthy when sampled, donors likely had unrecorded immune exposures. The TCR sequence derives from a woman in her forties or fifties in good health and CMV-seronegative. Sequences were obtained from PBMCs.

The CDR3 region is CASSPGTGGYSNQPQHF. Written as DNA, the CDR3 is TGTGCCAGTAGTCCCGGGACAGGGGGTTATAGCAATCAGCCCCAGCATTTT. The genes are TRBV19 and TRBJ1-5; 11 nucleotides match TRBD1. The CDR3 has 17 amino acids. CDR1 is LNHDA and CDR2 is SQIVND in the germline V gene (reference sequence). With V trimmed by 5 bases and J by 0 bases, 6 bases remained unmatched.